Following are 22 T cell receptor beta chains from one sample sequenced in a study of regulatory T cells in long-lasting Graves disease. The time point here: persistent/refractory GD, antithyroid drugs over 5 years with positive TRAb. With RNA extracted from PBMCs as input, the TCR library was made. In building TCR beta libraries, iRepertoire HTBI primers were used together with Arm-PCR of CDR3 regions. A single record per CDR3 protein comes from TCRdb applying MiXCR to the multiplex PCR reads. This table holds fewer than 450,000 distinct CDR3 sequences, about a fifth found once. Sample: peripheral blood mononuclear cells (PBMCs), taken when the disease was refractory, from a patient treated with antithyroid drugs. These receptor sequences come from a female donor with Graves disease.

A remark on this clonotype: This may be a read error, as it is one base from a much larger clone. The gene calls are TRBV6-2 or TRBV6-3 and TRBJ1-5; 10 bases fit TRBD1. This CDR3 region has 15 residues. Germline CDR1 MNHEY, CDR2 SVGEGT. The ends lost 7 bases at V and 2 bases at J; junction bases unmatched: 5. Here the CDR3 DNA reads TGTGCCAGCACACCGACAGGGGGCGGCAATCAGCCCCAGCATTTT. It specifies CASTPTGGGNQPQHF.

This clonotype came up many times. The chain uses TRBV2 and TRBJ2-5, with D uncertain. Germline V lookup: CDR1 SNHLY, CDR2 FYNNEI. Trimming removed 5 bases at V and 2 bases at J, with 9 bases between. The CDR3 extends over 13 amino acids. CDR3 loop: CASSYVSQETQYF. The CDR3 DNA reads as TGTGCCAGCAGTTACGTCTCGCAAGAGACCCAGTACTTC.

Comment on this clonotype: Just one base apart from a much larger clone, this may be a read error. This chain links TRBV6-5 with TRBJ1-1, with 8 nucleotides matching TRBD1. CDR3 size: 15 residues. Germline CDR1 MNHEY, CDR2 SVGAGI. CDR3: CASSYSRTGNAEAFF. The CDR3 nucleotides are TGTGCCAGCAGTTACTCGAGGACAGGGAACGCTGAAGCTTTCTTT.

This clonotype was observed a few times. In DNA form, the CDR3 reads TGTGCCAGCAGTCCCCGACTAGCGGGTATCACCTACGAGCAGTACTTC. It yields the protein CASSPRLAGITYEQYF. The chain employs TRBV27 and TRBJ2-7; 10 bases map to TRBD2. Germline lookup yields CDR1 MNHEY and CDR2 SMNVEV (reference sequence). V lost 5 bases and J lost 2; bases outside the gene matches: 9. This CDR3 is 16 amino acids long.

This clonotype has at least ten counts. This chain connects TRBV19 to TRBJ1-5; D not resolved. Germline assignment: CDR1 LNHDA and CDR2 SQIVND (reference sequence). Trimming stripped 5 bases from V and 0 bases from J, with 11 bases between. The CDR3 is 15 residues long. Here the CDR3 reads CASSWQQNSNQPQHF. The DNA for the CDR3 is TGTGCCAGTAGTTGGCAACAGAATAGCAATCAGCCCCAGCATTTT.

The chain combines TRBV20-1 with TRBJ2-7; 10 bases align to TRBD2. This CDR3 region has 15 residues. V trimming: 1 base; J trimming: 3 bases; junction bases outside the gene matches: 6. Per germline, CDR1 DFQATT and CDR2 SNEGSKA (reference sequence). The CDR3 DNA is TGCAGTGCTAGAGGAGAGCGGGAGGGCCGCTACGAGCAGTACTTC. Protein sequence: CSARGEREGRYEQYF.

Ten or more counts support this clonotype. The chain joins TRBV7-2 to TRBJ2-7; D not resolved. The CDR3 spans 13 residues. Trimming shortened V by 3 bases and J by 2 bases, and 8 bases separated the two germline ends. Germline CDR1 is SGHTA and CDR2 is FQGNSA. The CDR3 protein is CASSFVGTYEQYF. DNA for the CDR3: TGTGCCAGCAGCTTCGTGGGGACCTACGAGCAGTACTTC.

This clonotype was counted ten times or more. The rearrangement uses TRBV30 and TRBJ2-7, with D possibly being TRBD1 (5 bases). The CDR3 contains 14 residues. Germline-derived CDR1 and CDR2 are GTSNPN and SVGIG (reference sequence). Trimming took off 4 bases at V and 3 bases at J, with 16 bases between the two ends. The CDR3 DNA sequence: TGTGCCTGGAAGTTCGACCAAGGGGTCTACGAGCAGTACTTC. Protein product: CAWKFDQGVYEQYF.

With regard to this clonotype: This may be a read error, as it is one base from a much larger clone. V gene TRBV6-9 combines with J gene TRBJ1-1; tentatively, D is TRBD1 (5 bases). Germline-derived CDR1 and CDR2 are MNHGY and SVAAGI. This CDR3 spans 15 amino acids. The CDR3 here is CASSYSWGINTEVFF. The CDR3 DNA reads TGTGCCAGCAGTTACAGTTGGGGGATCAACACTGAAGTTTTCTTT.

This CDR3 reads CAIREAAGGYTF. The DNA of the CDR3 is TGTGCCATCAGGGAAGCGGCGGGTGGCTACACCTTC. The chain recombines TRBV10-3 with TRBJ1-2; the D is unclear. The CDR3 sequence is 12 residues long. Trimming shortened V by 6 bases and J by 7 bases, and 12 bases separated the two germline ends. Germline V gene data show CDR1 as ENHRY and CDR2 as SYGVKD.

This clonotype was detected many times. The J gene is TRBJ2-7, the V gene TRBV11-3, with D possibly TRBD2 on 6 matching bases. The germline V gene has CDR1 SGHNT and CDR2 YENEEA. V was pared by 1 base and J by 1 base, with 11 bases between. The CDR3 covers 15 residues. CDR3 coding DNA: TGTGCCAGCAGCTTAGGGCGGGACGGATCCTACGAGCAGTACTTC. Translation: CASSLGRDGSYEQYF.

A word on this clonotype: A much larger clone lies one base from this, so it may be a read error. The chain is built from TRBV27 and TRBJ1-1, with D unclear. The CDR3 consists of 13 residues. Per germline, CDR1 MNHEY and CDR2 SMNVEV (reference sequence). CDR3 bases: TGTGTCAGCAGTTTGATCCAGAACACTGAAGCTTTCTTT. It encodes CVSSLIQNTEAFF.

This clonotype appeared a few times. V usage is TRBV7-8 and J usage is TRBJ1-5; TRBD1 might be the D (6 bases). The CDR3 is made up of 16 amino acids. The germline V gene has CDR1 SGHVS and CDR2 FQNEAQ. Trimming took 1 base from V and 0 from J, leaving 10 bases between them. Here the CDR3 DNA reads TGTGCCAGCAGCTTAGGGACAGCCTATAGCAATCAGCCCCAGCATTTT. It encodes CASSLGTAYSNQPQHF. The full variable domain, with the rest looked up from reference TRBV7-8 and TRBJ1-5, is GAGVSQSPRYKVAKRGQDVALRCDPISGHVSLFWYQQALGQGPEFLTYFQNEAQLDKSGLPSDRFFAERPEGSVSTLKIQRTQQEDSAVYLCASSLGTAYSNQPQHFGDGTRLSIL.

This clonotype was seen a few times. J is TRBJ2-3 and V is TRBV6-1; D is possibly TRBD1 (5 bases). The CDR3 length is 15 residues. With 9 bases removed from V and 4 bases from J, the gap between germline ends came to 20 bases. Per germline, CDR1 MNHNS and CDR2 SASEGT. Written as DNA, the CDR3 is TGTGCCAGACATAATGGGGCATTTGATGCAGATACGCAGTATTTT. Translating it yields CARHNGAFDADTQYF.

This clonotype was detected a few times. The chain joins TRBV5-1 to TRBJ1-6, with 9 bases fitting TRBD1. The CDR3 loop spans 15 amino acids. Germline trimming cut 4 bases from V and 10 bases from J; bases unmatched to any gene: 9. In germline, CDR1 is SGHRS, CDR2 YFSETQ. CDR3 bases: TGCGCCAGCAGCCGACGGACAGGGGAGGGATCACCCCTCCACTTT. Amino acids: CASSRRTGEGSPLHF.

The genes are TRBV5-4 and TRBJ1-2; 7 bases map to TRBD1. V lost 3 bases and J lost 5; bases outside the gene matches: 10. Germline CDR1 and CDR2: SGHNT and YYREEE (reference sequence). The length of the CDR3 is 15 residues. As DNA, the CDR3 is TGTGCCAGCAGCTCCCAGGGGGGATGGAGATATGGCTACACCTTC. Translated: CASSSQGGWRYGYTF.

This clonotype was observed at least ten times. CDR3 bases: TGTGCCAGCAGCTACCTATCGGACAGCTCCTACGAGCAGTACTTC. Its protein is CASSYLSDSSYEQYF. This chain uses TRBV11-1 with TRBJ2-7, with D perhaps matching TRBD1 (6 bases). Trimming pared 4 bases from V and 0 bases from J, leaving 13 bases between. This CDR3 region has 15 residues. In germline, CDR1 is SGHAT, CDR2 FQDESV (reference sequence).

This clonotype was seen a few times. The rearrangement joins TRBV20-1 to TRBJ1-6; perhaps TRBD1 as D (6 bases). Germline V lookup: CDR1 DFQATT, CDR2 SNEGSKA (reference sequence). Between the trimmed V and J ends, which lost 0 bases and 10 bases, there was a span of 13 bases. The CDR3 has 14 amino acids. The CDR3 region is CSAREDRPRSPLHF. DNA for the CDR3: TGCAGTGCTAGAGAAGACAGGCCCAGGTCACCCCTCCACTTT.

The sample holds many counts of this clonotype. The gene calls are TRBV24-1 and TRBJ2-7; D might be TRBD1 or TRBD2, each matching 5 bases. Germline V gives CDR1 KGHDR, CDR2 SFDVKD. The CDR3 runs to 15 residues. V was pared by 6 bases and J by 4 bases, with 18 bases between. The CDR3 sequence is CATSPGAMKGYEQYF. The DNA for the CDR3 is TGTGCCACCAGTCCCGGGGCCATGAAGGGATACGAGCAGTACTTC.

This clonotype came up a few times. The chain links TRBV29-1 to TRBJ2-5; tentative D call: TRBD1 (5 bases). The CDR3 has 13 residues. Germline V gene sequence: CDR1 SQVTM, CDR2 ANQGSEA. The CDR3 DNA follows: TGCATGAATGGGTACAGGCTCCAAGAGACCCAGTACTTC. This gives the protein CMNGYRLQETQYF.

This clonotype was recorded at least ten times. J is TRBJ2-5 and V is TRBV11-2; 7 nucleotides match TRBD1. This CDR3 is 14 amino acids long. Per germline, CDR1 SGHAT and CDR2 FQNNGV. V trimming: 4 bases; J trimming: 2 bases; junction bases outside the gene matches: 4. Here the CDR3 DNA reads TGTGCCAGCAGCTCGCGACAGGGACAAGAGACCCAGTACTTC. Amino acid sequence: CASSSRQGQETQYF.

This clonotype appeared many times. This CDR3 is CASSAGTEAFF. CDR3 sequence (DNA): TGTGCCAGCAGTGCGGGGACTGAAGCTTTCTTT. The chain uses TRBV27 and TRBJ1-1; D gene unclear. Germline lookup yields CDR1 MNHEY and CDR2 SMNVEV (reference sequence). The CDR3 is 11 amino acids. Trimming stripped 5 bases from V and 5 bases from J, with 6 bases between.